A selection of T cell receptor beta chains follows, all from one sample in a study of blood T cells in healthy people across ages. TCRdb re-derived calls from the 5' RACE reads in MiXCR, one entry per CDR3 protein. This sample carries about 1.4 million distinct CDR3 sequences, around 59% of them seen once, and the ten largest clones take 5.5% to 8%. Sequencing was done on a sample of blood. The receptor source for this set is a man aged 18-30 years in good health. CDR3s include the opening cysteine and the closing phenylalanine or tryptophan. Fields, in order: CDR3 length, V gene, D gene, J gene, clone size, CDR3 protein, CDR3 DNA. D genes are given only for firm matches. Some rows have no size entry. The others give once, few or many, or a class for an expanded clone.

>16|TRBV5-1|TRBD2|TRBJ2-1|.
CASRRTSGVAYNEQFF
TGCGCCAGCAGACGCACTAGCGGAGTAGCTTACAATGAGCAGTTCTTC
>13|TRBV29-1|.|TRBJ2-1|many
CSVSPSVGNEQFF
TGCAGCGTTAGTCCGAGCGTGGGAAATGAGCAGTTCTTC
>15|TRBV11-2|TRBD1|TRBJ2-7|.
CASSLARTGGNEQYF
TGTGCCAGCAGCTTGGCAAGGACAGGGGGCAACGAGCAGTACTTC
>19|TRBV6-2/TRBV6-3|TRBD2|TRBJ2-4|few
CASSNHRLAGRLAKNIQYF
TGTGCCAGCAGCAATCACCGCCTAGCGGGGCGTTTAGCCAAAAACATTCAGTACTTC
>16|TRBV20-1|TRBD2|TRBJ2-5|.
CSARDETSGSRETQYF
TGCAGTGCTAGAGATGAGACTAGCGGGAGCAGGGAGACCCAGTACTTC
>15|TRBV3-1|TRBD2|TRBJ2-7|.
CASSQGTSVYYEQYF
TGTGCCAGCAGCCAGGGAACTAGCGTATACTACGAGCAGTACTTC
>16|TRBV7-9|.|TRBJ1-2|.
CASSTGDRIPNYGYTF
TGTGCCAGCAGCACGGGAGACAGAATCCCTAACTATGGCTACACCTTC
>22|TRBV11-2|TRBD1|TRBJ2-2|.
CASSLGAVFIRDRERYTGELFF
TGTGCCAGCAGCTTAGGGGCTGTCTTCATACGCGACAGGGAAAGGTACACCGGGGAGCTGTTTTTT
>15|TRBV27|TRBD1|TRBJ2-7|few
CASSLTGQDFYEQYF
TGTGCCAGCAGTCTCACGGGACAGGATTTTTACGAGCAGTACTTC
>17|TRBV5-1|TRBD1|TRBJ2-7|.
CASSLWGTGSLSYEQYF
TGCGCCAGCAGCCTGTGGGGGACAGGGTCCCTCTCCTACGAGCAGTACTTC
>13|TRBV29-1|TRBD1|TRBJ2-3|many
CSVRTGLTDTQYF
TGCAGCGTCCGGACAGGGCTGACAGATACGCAGTATTTT
>14|TRBV10-3|.|TRBJ2-7|.
CAISNGRGSYEQYF
TGTGCCATCAGTAACGGCAGGGGTTCCTACGAGCAGTACTTC
>16|TRBV6-5|.|TRBJ1-2|.
CASSYRVGEYGYGYTF
TGTGCCAGCAGTTATCGGGTGGGGGAGTACGGCTATGGCTACACCTTC
>16|TRBV6-6|.|TRBJ2-7|.
CASSPPKVRYSYEQYF
TGTGCCAGCAGTCCCCCGAAGGTCCGGTACTCCTACGAGCAGTACTTC
>16|TRBV3-1|.|TRBJ2-7|.
CASSQDLLARSYEQYF
TGTGCCAGCAGCCAAGATTTACTAGCACGCTCCTACGAGCAGTACTTC
>15|TRBV20-1|TRBD1|TRBJ2-2|.
CSARGGQGNTGELFF
TGCAGTGCTAGGGGCGGACAGGGAAACACCGGGGAGCTGTTTTTT
>12|TRBV6-1|.|TRBJ2-5|.
CASSEVGETQYF
TGTGCCAGCAGTGAAGTGGGGGAGACCCAGTACTTC
>13|TRBV20-1|.|TRBJ2-7|.
CSARDHAAYEQYF
TGCAGTGCTAGAGATCATGCAGCCTACGAGCAGTACTTC
>13|TRBV5-1|.|TRBJ2-5|few
CASRRGAEETQYF
TGCGCCAGTCGACGGGGGGCTGAGGAGACCCAGTACTTC
>13|TRBV20-1|TRBD1|TRBJ1-5|.
CSAADRVNQPQHF
TGCAGTGCCGCCGACAGGGTAAATCAGCCCCAGCATTTT
>13|TRBV12-3/TRBV12-4|.|TRBJ1-2|.
CASSLTPGIGCTF
TGTGCCAGTAGTTTAACCCCAGGGATTGGCTGCACCTTC
>19|TRBV11-2|TRBD2|TRBJ2-5|.
CASIPLGLAGGYTQETQYF
TGTGCCAGCATCCCTCTTGGGCTAGCGGGGGGGTACACCCAAGAGACCCAGTACTTC
>15|TRBV5-5|.|TRBJ2-7|.
CASSPRSHLIYEQYF
TGTGCCAGCAGCCCAAGGAGTCACCTGATCTACGAGCAGTACTTC
>15|TRBV2|TRBD1|TRBJ1-2|.
CASSEVGTASYGYTF
TGTGCCAGCAGTGAAGTCGGGACAGCATCCTACGGCTACACCTTC
>16|TRBV6-5|.|TRBJ2-5|once
CASSYFGGGGHETQYF
TGTGCCAGCAGTTACTTTGGGGGAGGAGGTCACGAGACCCAGTACTTC
>12|TRBV7-2|.|TRBJ1-1|.
CASSTLGDEAFF
TGTGCCAGCAGCACATTAGGGGATGAAGCTTTCTTT
>17|TRBV2|.|TRBJ2-3|few
CASRWGKTETSTDTQYF
TGTGCCAGCAGGTGGGGGAAGACCGAGACTAGCACAGATACGCAGTATTTT
>12|TRBV2|TRBD2|TRBJ2-7|few
CASTGLENEQYF
TGTGCCAGCACCGGACTAGAGAACGAGCAGTACTTC
>15|TRBV15|TRBD2|TRBJ2-3|.
CATSLRGDGTDTQYF
TGTGCCACCAGCCTGCGGGGGGATGGCACAGATACGCAGTATTTT
>11|TRBV29-1|.|TRBJ2-3|.
CSVDPDSVAYF
TGCAGCGTTGACCCGGACAGCGTCGCGTATTTT
>10|TRBV3-1|.|TRBJ1-5|.
CANLNQPQHF
TGTGCCAACCTCAATCAGCCCCAGCATTTT
>15|TRBV5-1|.|TRBJ2-4|.
CASSLVGGYGNIQYF
TGCGCCAGCAGCTTGGTGGGGGGTTACGGAAACATTCAGTACTTC
>17|TRBV11-2|.|TRBJ2-5|few
CASSFGLAQTFQETQYF
TGTGCCAGCAGCTTTGGGCTAGCCCAAACCTTCCAAGAGACCCAGTACTTC
>15|TRBV28|.|TRBJ1-2|.
CASSPNRDLNYGYTF
TGTGCCAGCAGCCCAAACAGGGACCTTAACTATGGCTACACCTTC
>13|TRBV20-1|.|TRBJ2-7|.
CSARGLDNYEQYF
TGCAGTGCTAGAGGGCTAGACAACTACGAGCAGTACTTC
>13|TRBV4-3|.|TRBJ2-5|.
CASSQMSGETQYF
TGCGCCAGCAGCCAAATGTCGGGGGAGACCCAGTACTTC
>15|TRBV27|.|TRBJ1-5|once
CASSSAGSSNQPQHF
TGTGCCAGCAGCTCCGCGGGCTCAAGCAATCAGCCCCAGCATTTT
>18|TRBV14|.|TRBJ2-7|once
CASSHSRIRQAILREQYF
TGTGCCAGCAGCCATTCGAGAATCCGGCAGGCCATACTACGGGAGCAGTACTTC
>13|TRBV20-1|TRBD1|TRBJ2-4|few
CSAGSAGGNIQYF
TGCAGTGCTGGTTCCGCAGGGGGTAACATTCAGTACTTC
>14|TRBV7-9|.|TRBJ1-2|.
CASSLGTTTYGYTF
TGTGCCAGCAGCTTAGGGACAACGACCTATGGCTACACCTTC
>15|TRBV20-1|TRBD1|TRBJ2-1|.
CSAFSLAGGNYEQFF
TGCAGTGCTTTTTCTTTGGCAGGGGGCAATTATGAGCAGTTCTTC
>15|TRBV7-9|TRBD1|TRBJ2-2|.
CASKTDRDHTGELFF
TGTGCCAGCAAGACGGACAGGGACCACACCGGGGAGCTGTTTTTT
>19|TRBV20-1|.|TRBJ2-3|.
CSASRVTAFLGVHPDTQYF
TGCAGTGCTAGTCGGGTGACAGCATTTCTGGGGGTCCACCCCGATACGCAGTATTTT
>16|TRBV12-3/TRBV12-4|.|TRBJ2-7|.
CASSSSRGTVTYEQYF
TGTGCCAGCAGTTCGTCCCGCGGGACAGTGACCTACGAGCAGTACTTC
>15|TRBV4-1|.|TRBJ1-5|.
CASSQDGAWGQPQHF
TGCGCCAGCAGCCAAGACGGGGCCTGGGGTCAGCCCCAGCATTTT
>17|TRBV4-3|TRBD1|TRBJ2-5|.
CASSQKRDRGRLETQYF
TGCGCCAGCAGCCAAAAGAGGGACAGGGGGCGTTTGGAGACCCAGTACTTC
>15|TRBV9|.|TRBJ1-1|.
CASRRLNMLYTEAFF
TGTGCCAGCAGAAGGCTAAATATGCTTTACACTGAAGCTTTCTTT
>14|TRBV7-2|.|TRBJ2-3|many
CASSLAPNTDTQYF
TGTGCCAGCAGCTTAGCACCCAACACAGATACGCAGTATTTT
>14|TRBV15|.|TRBJ2-7|.
CATSRAGSSYEQYF
TGTGCCACCAGCAGGGCGGGGAGCTCCTACGAGCAGTACTTC
>15|TRBV5-4|.|TRBJ2-3|.
CASSLEVESTDTQYF
TGTGCCAGCAGCTTGGAGGTTGAAAGCACAGATACGCAGTATTTT
>16|TRBV11-2|.|TRBJ2-5|.
CASSLIGRRPQETQYF
TGTGCCAGCAGCTTAATAGGGCGGAGGCCCCAAGAGACCCAGTACTTC
>14|TRBV3-1|.|TRBJ2-7|.
CASSQEVSSLEQYF
TGTGCCAGCAGCCAAGAAGTATCCTCGCTCGAGCAGTACTTC
>14|TRBV27|.|TRBJ2-5|.
CASSFNGLQETQYF
TGTGCCAGCAGTTTTAACGGGCTACAAGAGACCCAGTACTTC
>16|TRBV7-2|.|TRBJ1-5|.
CASSLDWLYSNQPQHF
TGTGCCAGCAGCTTAGATTGGCTGTATAGCAATCAGCCCCAGCATTTT
>17|TRBV5-5|.|TRBJ2-7|.
CASSSGHALRSSYEQYF
TGTGCCAGCAGCTCCGGACACGCTCTTCGGAGCTCCTACGAGCAGTACTTC
>15|TRBV12-5|.|TRBJ1-2|.
CASGLVTSLNYGYTF
TGTGCTAGTGGTTTGGTGACTAGTCTTAACTATGGCTACACCTTC
>16|TRBV27|.|TRBJ2-5|.
CASSFHTGPGGETQYF
TGTGCCAGCAGTTTCCACACCGGGCCCGGAGGGGAGACCCAGTACTTC